Shown below are 9 T cell receptor beta chains from a single sample sequenced in a study of identical twins. TCRdb reanalysed the 5' RACE reads using MiXCR and keeps one entry per CDR3 protein. Among approximately 1.8 million distinct CDR3 sequences listed, less than 35% were seen once. Sequencing was performed on cord blood. Receptors were obtained from a newborn girl in good health.

A single count supports this clonotype. The chain carries TRBV15 and TRBJ2-3, with D hard to call. Germline assignment: CDR1 LNHNV and CDR2 YYDKDF (reference sequence). The CDR3 has 14 amino acids. Trimming cost V 0 bases and J 6 bases, with 10 bases left between them. The CDR3 nucleotides read TGTGCCACCAGCAGAGATCACCCCAGGGATACGCAGTATTTT. It codes for CATSRDHPRDTQYF.

This clonotype has a handful of counts. With a much larger clone just one base away, this may be a read error. This sequence joins TRBV9 and TRBJ2-1; the D is unclear. The end of the DNA fits TRBJ2-7 better, so the J call may be wrong. The CDR3 totals 12 residues. Germline V gene sequence: CDR1 SGDLS, CDR2 YYNGEE. CDR3 nucleotides: TGTGCCAGCAGCGTCACCTACAATGAGCAGTACTTC. Encoded protein: CASSVTYNEQYF.

A few counts support this clonotype. The chain couples TRBV6-6 to TRBJ1-5; 8 bases line up with TRBD1. The CDR3 contains 17 residues. After removal of 0 bases from V and 6 bases from J, the junction contained 10 bases not matched to a gene. CDR1 is MNHNY and CDR2 is SVGAGI in the germline V gene (reference sequence). CDR3 sequence: CASSYSGGQVITQPQHF. Here the CDR3 DNA reads TGTGCCAGCAGTTACTCGGGGGGACAGGTAATAACTCAGCCCCAGCATTTT.

The CDR3 DNA sequence: TGTGCCAGCGGGGCGGAATATAATTCACCCCTCCACTTT. It specifies CASGAEYNSPLHF. V usage is TRBV6-1 and J usage is TRBJ1-6; a possible D gene is TRBD1 (5 bases). Germline CDR1 reads MNHNS; CDR2 reads SASEGT. The CDR3 has 13 amino acids. With 8 bases removed from V and 4 bases from J, the gap between germline ends came to 9 bases.

About this clonotype: A much more abundant neighbour one base away suggests this may be a read error. The V and J genes are TRBV29-1 and TRBJ2-4, with 9 bases lining up with TRBD1. From germline, CDR1 is SQVTM and CDR2 ANQGSEA. V gave up 2 bases and J gave up 13 bases; unmatched junction bases: 9. The CDR3 covers 13 residues. The CDR3 protein is CSVEPGTGIGQYF. In nucleotides, the CDR3 is TGCAGCGTTGAACCCGGGACAGGGATCGGGCAGTACTTC.

V gene TRBV2 combines with J gene TRBJ2-3, with 10 bases lining up with TRBD2. The CDR3 is 16 amino acids. CDR1 and CDR2 from the germline V gene are SNHLY and FYNNEI. The J segment lost 3 bases and the V segment lost 3 bases, leaving 6 bases of the junction unmatched. The chain's CDR3 is CASSEVSGRLTDTQYF. CDR3 coding DNA: TGTGCCAGCAGTGAGGTTAGCGGGAGGCTAACAGATACGCAGTATTTT.

This clonotype occurred once. V and J are TRBV18 and TRBJ2-2; maybe TRBD1 (5 bases). This CDR3 is built from 13 residues. Germline V lookup: CDR1 KGHSH, CDR2 LQKENI. V was trimmed by 2 bases and J by 6 bases, leaving 7 bases between them. The CDR3 region has the DNA TGTGCCAGCTCACCAGGGGCGCCCGGGGAGCTGTTTTTT. Its protein product is CASSPGAPGELFF.

This clonotype was recorded a few times. Mismatch with germline at one junction end may stem from a read error. The chain combines TRBV5-1 with TRBJ2-2; 8 nucleotides match TRBD2. The germline gives CDR1 SGHRS, CDR2 YFSETQ. This CDR3 has 15 amino acids. This CDR3 is CASSWGLANTGELFF. The DNA for the CDR3 is TGTGCCAGCAGTTGGGGACTAGCGAACACCGGGGAGCTGTTTTTT.

A remark on this clonotype: At one end, the junction sequence differs from germline, possibly due to a read error. CDR3 bases: TGCAGCTTCCGACAGGGATCCTGCGAGCAGTACTTC. It encodes CSFRQGSCEQYF. This rearrangement joins TRBV29-1 to TRBJ2-7; 7 bases align to TRBD1. The CDR3 sequence is 12 residues long. In germline, CDR1 is SQVTM, CDR2 ANQGSEA.